This TCR beta chain appears in the sequencing data of a study of T cell responses to AZD1222 COVID-19 vaccine. Study-wide findings and caveats: Mostly white British, mostly female donors; authors suggested clonal diversity may be underestimated.

Trimming took 6 bases from V and 5 from J; bases not matched to a gene: 8. Germline lookup yields CDR1 SGHDN and CDR2 FVKESK. The CDR3 covers 16 residues. In the case of this clone: The antigen is not known.

Data came from immunoSEQ multiplex PCR; TCRdb stores just in-frame clones and leaves some out. Among about 84,000 clones, 80% to 90% were seen once, and the ten largest hold 9.5% to 13%. This receptor was obtained from an adult who received the AZD1222 COVID-19 vaccine. The input for sequencing was peripheral blood, taken 28 days after the second AZD1222 dose. This chain connects TRBV14 to TRBJ2-1; the match to TRBD2 covers 12 bases. The DNA for the CDR3 is TGTGCCAGCAGTACAAGCGGACTAGCGGGGAACAATGAGCAGTTCTTC. Its translation is CASSTSGLAGNNEQFF.